Reported below is one T cell receptor beta chain. The antigen this receptor binds is unknown. The sequencer listed for this sample is Illumina HiSeq 2000. TCR beta cDNA libraries were prepared using 5'RACE template switching, which introduced a universal primer site and unique molecular identifiers. Synthesis of cDNA was primed from the TCR beta constant segment and was followed by two consecutive PCR amplification steps. Per the authors' processing: MIGEC was used to demultiplex reads and group the reads by UMI, and MiTCR was used to assemble and quantify clonotypes. To exclude erroneous sequences, any TCR cDNA sequence not supported by at least two reads was discarded. Downstream repertoire analysis used the tcR package, and clonotypes were matched across fractions by CDR3 nucleotide sequence plus V segment. VDJmatch was used to annotate antigen specificity against VDJdb, with one amino acid substitution in CDR3 permitted. TCRdb reprocessed the reads, so every CDR3 protein sequence counts as one entry and DNA is not shown. It is TCRdb's table, rather than the study itself, that gives the V and J calls and clone size. The table held for this sample gives 250,000 or so distinct CDR3 sequences. Around 3.9% of the sample lies in the top ten.

Spanning cysteine to phenylalanine, the CDR3 consists of 15 amino acids. No DNA is recorded. CDR1 and CDR2, looked up from the germline V gene, are SGHTA and FQGTGA. The data belong to a study of T cells expressing NK-cell markers (dated by TCRdb to 2020 to 2021). Turning to the overall study: Three sorted T-cell subsets (CD3+CD56+NKG2C+, CD3+CD56+NKG2C- and CD3+CD56-NKG2C+) from 8 or 9 donors had their TCR beta-chain repertoires profiled. Libraries were sequenced as 2 x 150 bp reads on Illumina HiSeq 2000/2500, MiSeq or NextSeq. Of the eight sequenced donors, seven were found to be HCMV-seropositive and one was found to be HCMV-seronegative. The eight sequenced donors were randomly selected healthy volunteers, three men and five women. Study-wide conclusions, independent of this receptor: It remained unclear whether the expanded NKG2C-expressing T cell clones were specific for HCMV antigens. Those dominant clonotypes were again the most abundant among CD3+CD56-NKG2C+ cells in a few donors, at about 25-65%. For roughly 6 donors, the dominant CD3+CD56+NKG2C+ clonotypes were among the top 10 CD8+ clonotypes and accounted for roughly 1.0-7.5% of CD8+ T cells.

HCMV-specific IgG was detected in serum with a commercial ELISA kit to determine HCMV serostatus. Peripheral blood mononuclear cells were isolated from blood by Ficoll density gradient centrifugation. Sequencing was done on a sample of blood T cells: a sorted CD56 or NKG2C T cell subset, CD4+ or CD8+ T cells, or bulk PBMC T cells (not recorded which). The TCR originated in a woman aged 18-69 years in good health. The rearrangement combines TRBV7-3 with TRBJ2-1; TCRdb names TRBD1, which stays unverified in the absence of DNA. The CDR3 protein sequence reads: CASSPQVAGFDEQFF.